Listed here is a single T cell receptor beta chain. The antigen is unknown. The CDR3 has 16 amino acids. Germline lookup yields CDR1 SEHNR and CDR2 FQNEAQ (reference sequence). The V end was cut by 4 bases, the J end by 11 bases, with 24 bases between. The data stem from a study of cytomegalovirus exposure and HLA in healthy donors. Notes on the study in general: The listing of roughly 160 TCR beta chains classed them as cytomegalovirus-associated. Sequencing likely generated an artifact that appeared as a cluster of highly shared sequence variants. Specificity of a few CMV-associated chains for CMV antigens was verified in vitro. Data from an earlier analysis indicated that most TCR beta V segments were productive either about 90% or about 30% of the time.

PCR involved 60 Vbeta and 13 Jbeta primers. Generated by immunoSEQ multiplex PCR, the TCRdb table keeps only in-frame clones and is missing some. The table has around 110,000 clones, 71% seen once; the top ten hold 2.8%. The TCR comes from a female donor in good health and CMV-seronegative. Sequenced: PBMCs. The rearrangement links TRBV7-9 to TRBJ2-1, with a tentative D call TRBD2 (7 bases). CDR3 sequence: CASSSGGAALVRKQFF. The DNA of the CDR3 is TGTGCCAGCAGCTCGGGGGGCGCCGCGCTGGTTAGGAAGCAGTTCTTC.